One T cell receptor (beta chain) is described in this entry. This CDR3 region has 15 residues. Germline assignment: CDR1 SNHLY and CDR2 FYNNEI. Trimming left V 8 bases short and J 5 bases short, with 18 bases between. Profiling relied on immunoSEQ multiplex PCR, and the TCRdb table lists in-frame clones only, not all of them. The sample lists tens of thousands of clones; approximately 92% were seen once. The data derive from a study of T cell changes during pregnancy in multiple sclerosis. Sequences were derived from peripheral blood, sampled in the third trimester of pregnancy. This sequence joins TRBV2 and TRBJ1-4; D is uncertain. The clonotype comes from a female donor in good health, enrolled as a control in a pregnancy study. The CDR3 here is CASGLGGDFNEKLFF. In nucleotides, the CDR3 is TGTGCCAGCGGGCTTGGCGGGGATTTCAATGAAAAACTGTTTTTT.